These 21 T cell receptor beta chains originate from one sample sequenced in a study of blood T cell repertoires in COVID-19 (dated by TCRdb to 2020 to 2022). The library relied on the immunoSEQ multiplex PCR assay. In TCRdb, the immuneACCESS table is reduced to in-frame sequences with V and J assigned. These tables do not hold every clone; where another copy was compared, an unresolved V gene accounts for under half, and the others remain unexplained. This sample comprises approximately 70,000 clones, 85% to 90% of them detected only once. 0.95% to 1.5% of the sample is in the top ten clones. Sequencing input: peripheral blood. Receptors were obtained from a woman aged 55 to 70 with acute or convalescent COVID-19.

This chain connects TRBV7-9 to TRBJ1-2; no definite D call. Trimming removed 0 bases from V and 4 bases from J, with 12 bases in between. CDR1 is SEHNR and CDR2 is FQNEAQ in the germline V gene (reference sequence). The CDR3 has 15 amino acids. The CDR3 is CASSLATPGAYGYTF. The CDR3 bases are TGTGCCAGCAGCTTAGCGACCCCCGGAGCCTATGGCTACACCTTC.

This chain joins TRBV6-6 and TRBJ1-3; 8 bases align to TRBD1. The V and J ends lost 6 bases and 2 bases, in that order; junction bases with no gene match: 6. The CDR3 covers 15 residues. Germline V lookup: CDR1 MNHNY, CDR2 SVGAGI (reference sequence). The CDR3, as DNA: TGTGCCAGCAGCCTCGGACAGGGCCCTGGAAACACCATATATTTT. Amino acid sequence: CASSLGQGPGNTIYF.

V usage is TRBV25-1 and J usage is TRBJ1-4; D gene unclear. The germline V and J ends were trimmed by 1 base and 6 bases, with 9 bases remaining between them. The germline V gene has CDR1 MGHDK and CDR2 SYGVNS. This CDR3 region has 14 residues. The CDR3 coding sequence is TGTGCCAGCAGTGAATTTCCCCTTGATGAAAAACTGTTTTTT. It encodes CASSEFPLDEKLFF.

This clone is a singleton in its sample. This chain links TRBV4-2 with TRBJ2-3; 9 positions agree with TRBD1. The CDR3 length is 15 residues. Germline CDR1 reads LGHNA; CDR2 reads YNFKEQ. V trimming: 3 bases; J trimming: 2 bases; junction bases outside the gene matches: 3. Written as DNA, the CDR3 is TGTGCCAGCAGCCAGACAGGGGGATACACAGATACGCAGTATTTT. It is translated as CASSQTGGYTDTQYF.

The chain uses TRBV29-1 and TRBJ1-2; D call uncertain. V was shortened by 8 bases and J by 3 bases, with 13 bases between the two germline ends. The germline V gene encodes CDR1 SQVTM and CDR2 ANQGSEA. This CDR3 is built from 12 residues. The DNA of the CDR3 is TGCAGCTGCTATCGGAGACACTATGGCTACACCTTC. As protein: CSCYRRHYGYTF.

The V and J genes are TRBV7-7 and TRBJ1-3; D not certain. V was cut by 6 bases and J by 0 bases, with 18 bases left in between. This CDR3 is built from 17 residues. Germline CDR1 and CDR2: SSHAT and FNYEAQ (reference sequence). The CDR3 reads CASSFQVPKRSGNTIYF. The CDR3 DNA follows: TGTGCCAGCAGTTTTCAGGTCCCTAAACGCTCTGGAAACACCATATATTTT.

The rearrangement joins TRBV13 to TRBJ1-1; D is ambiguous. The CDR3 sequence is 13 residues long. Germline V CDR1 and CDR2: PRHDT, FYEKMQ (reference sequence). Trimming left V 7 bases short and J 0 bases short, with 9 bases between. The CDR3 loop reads CASTLGLNTEAFF. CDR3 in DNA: TGTGCCAGCACCCTCGGGTTGAACACTGAAGCTTTCTTT.

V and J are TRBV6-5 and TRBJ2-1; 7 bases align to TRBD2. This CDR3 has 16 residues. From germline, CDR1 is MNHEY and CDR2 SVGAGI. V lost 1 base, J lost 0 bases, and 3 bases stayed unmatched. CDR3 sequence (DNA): TGTGCCAGCAGTTACTGGGGGGGGGACTCCTACAATGAGCAGTTCTTC. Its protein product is CASSYWGGDSYNEQFF.

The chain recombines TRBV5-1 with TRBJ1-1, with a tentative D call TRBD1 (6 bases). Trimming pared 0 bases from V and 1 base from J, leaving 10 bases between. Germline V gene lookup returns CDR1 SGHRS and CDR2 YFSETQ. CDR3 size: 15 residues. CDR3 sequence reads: CASSLEGQRNTEAFF. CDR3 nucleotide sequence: TGCGCCAGCAGCTTGGAAGGACAGAGGAACACTGAAGCTTTCTTT.

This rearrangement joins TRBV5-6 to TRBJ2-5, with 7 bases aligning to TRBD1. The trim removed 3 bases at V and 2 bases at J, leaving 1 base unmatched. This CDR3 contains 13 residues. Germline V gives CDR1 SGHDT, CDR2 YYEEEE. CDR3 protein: CASSWDRQETQYF. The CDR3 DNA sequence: TGTGCCAGCAGCTGGGACAGACAAGAGACCCAGTACTTC.

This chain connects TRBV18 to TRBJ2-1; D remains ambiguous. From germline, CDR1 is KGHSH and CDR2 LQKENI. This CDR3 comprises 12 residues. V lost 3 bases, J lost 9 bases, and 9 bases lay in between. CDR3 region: CASSPPGGEQFF. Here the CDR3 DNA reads TGTGCCAGCTCACCTCCCGGTGGTGAGCAGTTCTTC.

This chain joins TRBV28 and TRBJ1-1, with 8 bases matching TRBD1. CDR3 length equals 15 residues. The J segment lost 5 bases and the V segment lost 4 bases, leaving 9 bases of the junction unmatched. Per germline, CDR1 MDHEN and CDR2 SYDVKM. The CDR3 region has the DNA TGTGCCAGCAGTTCCCGACAGGGGCTGGGGACTGAAGCTTTCTTT. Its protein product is CASSSRQGLGTEAFF.

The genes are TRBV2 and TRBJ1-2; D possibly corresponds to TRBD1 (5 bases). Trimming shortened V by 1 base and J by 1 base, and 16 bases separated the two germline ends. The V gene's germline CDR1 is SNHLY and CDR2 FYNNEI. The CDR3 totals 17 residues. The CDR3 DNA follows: TGTGCCAGCAGTGAAGGGGGCCTCGCAATCCTTAACTATGGCTACACCTTC. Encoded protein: CASSEGGLAILNYGYTF.

The DNA of the CDR3 is TGCGCCAGCGCCCCGGGGACTAGCGGAGTTTCTAGCACAGATACGCAGTATTTT. Amino acids: CASAPGTSGVSSTDTQYF. The V call is TRBV5-1, the J call TRBJ2-3, with 11 positions matching TRBD2. Germline-derived CDR1 and CDR2 are SGHRS and YFSETQ. The CDR3 sequence is 18 residues long. V lost 7 bases and J lost 0; bases outside the gene matches: 13.

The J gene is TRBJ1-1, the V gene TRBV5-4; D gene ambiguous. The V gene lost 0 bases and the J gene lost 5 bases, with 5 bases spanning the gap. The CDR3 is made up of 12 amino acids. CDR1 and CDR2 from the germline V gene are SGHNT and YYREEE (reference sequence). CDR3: CASSLGRTEAFF. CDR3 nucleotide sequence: TGTGCCAGCAGCTTGGGGAGGACTGAAGCTTTCTTT.

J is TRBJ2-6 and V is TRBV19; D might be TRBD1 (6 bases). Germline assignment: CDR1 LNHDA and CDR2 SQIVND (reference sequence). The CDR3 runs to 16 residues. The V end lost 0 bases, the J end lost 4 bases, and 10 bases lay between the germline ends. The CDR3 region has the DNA TGTGCCAGTAGTATAGAGGTGGGGGCCGGGGCCAACGTCCTGACTTTC. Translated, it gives CASSIEVGAGANVLTF. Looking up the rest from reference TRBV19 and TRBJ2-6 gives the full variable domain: DGGITQSPKYLFRKEGQNVTLSCEQNLNHDAMYWYRQDPGQGLRLIYYSQIVNDFQKGDIAEGYSVSREKKESFPLTVTSAQKNPTAFYLCASSIEVGAGANVLTFGAGSRLTVL.

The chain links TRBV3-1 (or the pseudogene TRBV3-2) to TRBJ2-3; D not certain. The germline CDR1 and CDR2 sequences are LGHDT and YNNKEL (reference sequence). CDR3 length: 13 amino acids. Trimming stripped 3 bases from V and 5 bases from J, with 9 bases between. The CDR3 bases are TGTGCCAGCAGCCAGGTGGCGGAAGATACGCAGTATTTT. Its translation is CASSQVAEDTQYF.

The CDR3: CASSLQGTLNNEQFF. The DNA for the CDR3 is TGTGCCAGCAGCCTACAGGGGACCCTAAACAATGAGCAGTTCTTC. This chain links TRBV5-6 with TRBJ2-1; TRBD1 matches 7 bases. Germline lookup yields CDR1 SGHDT and CDR2 YYEEEE. Trimming at V came to 4 bases and at J to 5 bases, leaving 9 bases not matched to a gene. CDR3 size: 15 residues. Complete variable domain (other parts from reference TRBV5-6 and TRBJ2-1): DAGVTQSPTHLIKTRGQQVTLRCSPKSGHDTVSWYQQALGQGPQFIFQYYEEEERQRGNFPDRFSGHQFPNYSSELNVNALLLGDSALYLCASSLQGTLNNEQFFGPGTRLTVL.

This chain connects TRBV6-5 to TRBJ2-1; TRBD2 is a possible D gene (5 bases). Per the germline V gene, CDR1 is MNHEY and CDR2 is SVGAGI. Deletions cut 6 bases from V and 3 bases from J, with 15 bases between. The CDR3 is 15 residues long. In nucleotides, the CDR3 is TGTGCCAGCAGATTAGCGTCGGGAAACTACAATGAGCAGTTCTTC. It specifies CASRLASGNYNEQFF.

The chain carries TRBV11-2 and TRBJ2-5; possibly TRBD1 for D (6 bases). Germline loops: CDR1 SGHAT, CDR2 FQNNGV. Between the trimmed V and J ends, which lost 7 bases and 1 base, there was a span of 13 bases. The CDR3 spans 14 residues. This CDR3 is CASTRRGTQETQYF. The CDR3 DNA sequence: TGTGCCAGCACCCGTAGGGGGACCCAAGAGACCCAGTACTTC. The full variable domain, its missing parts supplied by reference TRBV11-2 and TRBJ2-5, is EAGVAQSPRYKIIEKRQSVAFWCNPISGHATLYWYQQILGQGPKLLIQFQNNGVVDDSQLPKDRFSAERLKGVDSTLKIQPAKLEDSAVYLCASTRRGTQETQYFGPGTRLLVL.

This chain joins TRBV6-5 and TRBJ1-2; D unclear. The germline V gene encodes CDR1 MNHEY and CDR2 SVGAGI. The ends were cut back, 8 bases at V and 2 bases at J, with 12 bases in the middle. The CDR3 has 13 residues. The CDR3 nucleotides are TGTGCCAGCGGACGGACTACAAACTATGGCTACACCTTC. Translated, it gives CASGRTTNYGYTF.